This T cell receptor beta chain was documented in a study of T cell repertoires in cytomegalovirus infection. Study-wide findings and caveats: Clonotype analysis showed dominance of the ex vivo response by HLA-C-restricted CMV-specific TCR beta clonotypes.

At least ten counts were recorded for this clonotype. Its antigen is not known. Unmatched junction bases numbered 0, after V lost 0 bases and J lost 9 bases. CDR3 length equals 14 residues. Germline assignment: CDR1 MNHEY and CDR2 SVGAGI. TCRdb redid the calling of the reads with MiXCR, one entry per CDR3 protein. The data hold 500,000 or so distinct CDR3 sequences, with about 17% observed a single time. The sequencing sample was made of CD8+ T cells from PBMCs. This receptor was taken from a human donor in good health (CMV status not recorded). Some clones in this sample may be carry-over from other donors' samples. The V gene is TRBV6-5, the J gene TRBJ1-6; TRBD1 matches 9 bases. CDR3 nucleotide sequence: TGTGCCAGCAGTTACTCGACAGGGGGTTCACCCCTCCACTTT. Its protein product is CASSYSTGGSPLHF.